The rows below give T cell receptor beta chains drawn from one sample of a study of T cells in Graves' hyperthyroidism and ophthalmopathy. MiXCR, applied by TCRdb to the multiplex PCR reads, yields one record per CDR3 protein. This table has roughly 660,000 distinct CDR3 sequences, 17% appearing once. Sequenced: blood. These receptors all stem from a man aged 45-60 years with Graves' hyperthyroidism. Each CDR3 is given with its conserved first and last residue. Each record gives: V gene, CDR3 protein.

v_gene: TRBV6-1; CDR3aa: CASSPRGYGYTF
v_gene: TRBV5-1; CDR3aa: CASSLDRASYEQYF
v_gene: TRBV19; CDR3aa: CASRRTSGVQETQYF
v_gene: TRBV6-2/TRBV6-3; CDR3aa: CASSYSEVLVPGTDYEQYF
v_gene: TRBV9; CDR3aa: CASSVVWGPNTGELFF
v_gene: TRBV28; CDR3aa: CASSLRQTNSPLHF
v_gene: TRBV19; CDR3aa: CASRDGQETQYF
v_gene: TRBV7-9; CDR3aa: CASSSTALNYGYTF
v_gene: TRBV5-5; CDR3aa: CASSLVLTSGPETQYF
v_gene: TRBV5-1; CDR3aa: CASSWTGIGTEAFF
v_gene: TRBV19; CDR3aa: CASSIVEGVDEQYF
v_gene: TRBV4-1; CDR3aa: CASSHPLDRRGETQYF
v_gene: TRBV2; CDR3aa: CASLGQDKIGYTF
v_gene: TRBV30; CDR3aa: CAWSAGQGFGELFF
v_gene: TRBV27; CDR3aa: CASSLKGTLQPQHF
v_gene: TRBV2; CDR3aa: CASSVGQGGTDTQYF
v_gene: TRBV20-1; CDR3aa: CSARGETGLYNSPLHF
v_gene: TRBV12-3/TRBV12-4; CDR3aa: CASSPTDRGGGETQYF
v_gene: TRBV27; CDR3aa: CASSSGTWMQAFF
v_gene: TRBV7-9; CDR3aa: CASSVTGTSSKNIQYF
v_gene: TRBV6-1; CDR3aa: CASSVEGPTGDAFF
v_gene: TRBV7-3; CDR3aa: CASSLIRLQGGGYTF
v_gene: TRBV5-1; CDR3aa: CASSLRPGGSSYNEQFF
v_gene: TRBV6-9; CDR3aa: CASSYGQGDQPQHF
v_gene: TRBV2; CDR3aa: CASRRGLAGRTDTQYF
v_gene: TRBV12-3/TRBV12-4; CDR3aa: CASSPQDRGQQYF
v_gene: TRBV3-1; CDR3aa: CASRKTGTSYEQYF
v_gene: TRBV13; CDR3aa: CASSLGGGTATSYEQYF
v_gene: TRBV28; CDR3aa: CASSPRRDVSYEQYF
v_gene: TRBV20-1; CDR3aa: CSASYGGRETQYF
v_gene: TRBV24-1; CDR3aa: CATSDTTGRETQYF
v_gene: TRBV11-2; CDR3aa: CASSPSFGGSPLHF
v_gene: TRBV3-1; CDR3aa: CASSQDQLAGWDTQYF
v_gene: TRBV3-1; CDR3aa: CASTLAGVSNEQFF
v_gene: TRBV2; CDR3aa: CASSRGRGRWTGELFF
v_gene: TRBV28; CDR3aa: CASSVPSGRALEQFF
v_gene: TRBV7-9; CDR3aa: CASSLKPGGKDHEQYF
v_gene: TRBV5-6; CDR3aa: CASSAVLGATEAFF
v_gene: TRBV4-1; CDR3aa: CASSQAWGGSSYEQYF
v_gene: TRBV27; CDR3aa: CASSSTPSTDTQYF
v_gene: TRBV2; CDR3aa: CASSGTSDTQCF
v_gene: TRBV30; CDR3aa: CAWRGAGAETQYF
v_gene: TRBV29-1; CDR3aa: CSVGYRGNTGELFF
v_gene: TRBV2; CDR3aa: CASSPEDTIYF
v_gene: TRBV7-9; CDR3aa: CASSLGQHPEQYF
v_gene: TRBV11-2; CDR3aa: CASSRTSGTGTYYEQYF
v_gene: TRBV5-6; CDR3aa: CASSAVAGKVEQFF
v_gene: TRBV7-2; CDR3aa: CASSYRDRGTGELFF
v_gene: TRBV20-1; CDR3aa: CSALPSGSRDTQYF
v_gene: TRBV6-1; CDR3aa: CATDWSSYNEQFF
v_gene: TRBV30; CDR3aa: CAWSTRTGSYSPLHF
v_gene: TRBV28; CDR3aa: CASSSRDRYQPQHF
v_gene: TRBV6-5; CDR3aa: CASSYSAGGQETQYF